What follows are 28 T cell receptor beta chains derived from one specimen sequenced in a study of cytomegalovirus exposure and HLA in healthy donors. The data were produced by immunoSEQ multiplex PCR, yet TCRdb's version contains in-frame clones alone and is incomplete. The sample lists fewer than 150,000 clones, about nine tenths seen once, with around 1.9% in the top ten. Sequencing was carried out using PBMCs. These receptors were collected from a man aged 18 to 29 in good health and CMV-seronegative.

The CDR3: CASSIPAGWTEAFF. CDR3 nucleotide sequence: TGTGCCAGCAGTATCCCGGCGGGGTGGACGGAGGCTTTCTTT. This chain links TRBV28 with TRBJ1-1, with D unresolved. Deletions cut 5 bases from V and 11 bases from J, with 21 bases between. Germline CDR1 MDHEN, CDR2 SYDVKM. The CDR3 consists of 14 residues.

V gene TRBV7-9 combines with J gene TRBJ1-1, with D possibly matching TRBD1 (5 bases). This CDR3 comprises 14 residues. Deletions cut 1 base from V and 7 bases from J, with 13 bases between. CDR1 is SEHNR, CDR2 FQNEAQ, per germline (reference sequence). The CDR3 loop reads CASSLGGRAIEAFF. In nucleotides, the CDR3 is TGTGCCAGCAGCTTAGGGGGGAGGGCGATTGAAGCTTTCTTT.

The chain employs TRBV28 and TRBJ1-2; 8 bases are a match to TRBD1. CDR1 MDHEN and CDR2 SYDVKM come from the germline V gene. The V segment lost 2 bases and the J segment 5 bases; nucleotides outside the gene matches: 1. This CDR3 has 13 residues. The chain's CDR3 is CASSLRTGYGYTF. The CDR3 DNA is TGTGCCAGCAGTTTAAGGACAGGGTATGGCTACACCTTC.

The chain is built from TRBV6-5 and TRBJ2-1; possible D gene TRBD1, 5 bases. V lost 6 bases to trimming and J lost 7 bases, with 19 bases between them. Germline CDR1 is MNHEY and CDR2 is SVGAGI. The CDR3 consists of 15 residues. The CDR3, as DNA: TGTGCCAGCAGCTTTACCAGGGTCACATCTAATGAGCAGTTCTTC. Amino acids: CASSFTRVTSNEQFF.

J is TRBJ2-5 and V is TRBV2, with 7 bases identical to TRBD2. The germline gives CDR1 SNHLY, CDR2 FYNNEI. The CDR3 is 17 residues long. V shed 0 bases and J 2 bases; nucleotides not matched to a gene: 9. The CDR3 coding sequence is TGTGCCAGCAGTGAAGCCTGGGGGGGTACGGTACAAGAGACCCAGTACTTC. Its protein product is CASSEAWGGTVQETQYF.

DNA of the CDR3: TGTGCCAGCAGCTTATTAACAGGGGGGACATACTATGGCTACACCTTC. Amino acid sequence: CASSLLTGGTYYGYTF. V gene TRBV7-9 combines with J gene TRBJ1-2, with TRBD1 identical over 8 bases. Germline values: CDR1 SEHNR, CDR2 FQNEAQ (reference sequence). Trimming at V came to 2 bases and at J to 3 bases, leaving 8 bases not matched to a gene. This CDR3 is 16 amino acids long.

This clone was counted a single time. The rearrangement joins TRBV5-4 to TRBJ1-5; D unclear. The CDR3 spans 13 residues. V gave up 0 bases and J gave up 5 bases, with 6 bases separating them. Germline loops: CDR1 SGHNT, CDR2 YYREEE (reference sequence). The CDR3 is CASSLGGDQPQHF. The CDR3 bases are TGTGCCAGCAGCTTGGGGGGAGATCAGCCCCAGCATTTT.

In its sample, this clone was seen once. In DNA form, the CDR3 reads TGTGCCAGCAGTGAAGGCCCCGGAGGAAACTATGGCTACACCTTC. Amino acid sequence: CASSEGPGGNYGYTF. The genes are TRBV2 and TRBJ1-2; D not certain. This CDR3 is 15 amino acids long. The germline V gene encodes CDR1 SNHLY and CDR2 FYNNEI. V lost 1 base and J lost 2, with 11 bases in between.

This CDR3 reads CASSTRQGIYEQYF. Here the CDR3 DNA reads TGTGCCAGCAGCACCCGACAGGGCATCTACGAGCAGTACTTC. This chain connects TRBV7-6 to TRBJ2-7; TRBD1 matches at 7 bases. The CDR3 is 14 amino acids. Looked up from germline, CDR1 is SGHVS and CDR2 is FNYEAQ. With 5 bases clipped from V and 3 bases from J, the junction kept 7 bases outside the gene matches.

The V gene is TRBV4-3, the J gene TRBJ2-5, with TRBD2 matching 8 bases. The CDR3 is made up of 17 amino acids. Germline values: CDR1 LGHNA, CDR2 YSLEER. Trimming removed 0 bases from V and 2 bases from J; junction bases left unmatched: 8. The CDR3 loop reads CASSQDLSGGPQETQYF. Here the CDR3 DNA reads TGCGCCAGCAGCCAAGATCTGAGCGGGGGACCTCAAGAGACCCAGTACTTC.

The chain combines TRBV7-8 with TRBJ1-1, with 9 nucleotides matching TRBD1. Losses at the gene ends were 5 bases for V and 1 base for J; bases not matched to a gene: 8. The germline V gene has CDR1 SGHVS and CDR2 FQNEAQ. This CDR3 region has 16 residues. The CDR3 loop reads CASSPGQGIWNTEAFF. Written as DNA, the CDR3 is TGTGCCAGCAGCCCGGGACAGGGTATTTGGAACACTGAAGCTTTCTTT.

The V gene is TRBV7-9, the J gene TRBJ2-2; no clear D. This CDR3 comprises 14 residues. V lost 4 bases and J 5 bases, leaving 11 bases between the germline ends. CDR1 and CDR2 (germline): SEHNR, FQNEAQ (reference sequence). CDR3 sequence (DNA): TGTGCCAGCAGCTCAGGCAGCTTTACCGGGGAGCTGTTTTTT. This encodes CASSSGSFTGELFF.

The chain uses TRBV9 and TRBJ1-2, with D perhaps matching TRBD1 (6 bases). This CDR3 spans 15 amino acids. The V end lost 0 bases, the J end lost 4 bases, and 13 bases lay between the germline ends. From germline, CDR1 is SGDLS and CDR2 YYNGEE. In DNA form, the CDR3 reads TGTGCCAGCAGCGTAGTAAGGGGGTTGAGCTATGGCTACACCTTC. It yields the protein CASSVVRGLSYGYTF.

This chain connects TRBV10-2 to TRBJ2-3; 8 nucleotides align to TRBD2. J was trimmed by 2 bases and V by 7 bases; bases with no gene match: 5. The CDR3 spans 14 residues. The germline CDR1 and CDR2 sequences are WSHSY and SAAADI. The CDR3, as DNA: TGCGCCAGCAAGGGACTAGGGGACACAGATACGCAGTATTTT. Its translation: CASKGLGDTDTQYF.

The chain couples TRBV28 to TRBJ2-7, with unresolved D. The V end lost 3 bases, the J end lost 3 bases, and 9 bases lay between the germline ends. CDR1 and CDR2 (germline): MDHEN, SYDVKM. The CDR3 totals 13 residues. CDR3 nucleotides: TGTGCCAGCAGTTTTGGCCTTATCTACGAGCAGTACTTC. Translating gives CASSFGLIYEQYF.

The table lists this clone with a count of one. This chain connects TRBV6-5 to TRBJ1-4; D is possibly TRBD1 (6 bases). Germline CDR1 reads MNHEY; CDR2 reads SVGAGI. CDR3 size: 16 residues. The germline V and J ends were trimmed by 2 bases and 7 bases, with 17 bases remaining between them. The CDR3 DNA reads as TGTGCCAGCAGTTACACCCAAACAGGGCTGGGTGAAAAACTGTTTTTT. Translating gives CASSYTQTGLGEKLFF.

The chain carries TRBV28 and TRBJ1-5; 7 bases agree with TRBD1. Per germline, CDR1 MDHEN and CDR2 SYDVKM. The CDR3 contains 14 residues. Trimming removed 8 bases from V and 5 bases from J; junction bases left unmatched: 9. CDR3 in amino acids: CASGVLDRDQPQHF. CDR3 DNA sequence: TGTGCCAGCGGAGTACTCGACAGGGATCAGCCCCAGCATTTT.

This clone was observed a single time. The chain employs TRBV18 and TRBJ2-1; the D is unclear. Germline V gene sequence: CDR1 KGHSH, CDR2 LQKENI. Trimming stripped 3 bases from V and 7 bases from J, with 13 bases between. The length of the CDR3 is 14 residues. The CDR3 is CASSPQAGLNEQFF. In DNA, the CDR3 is TGTGCCAGCTCACCGCAGGCAGGCTTGAATGAGCAGTTCTTC.

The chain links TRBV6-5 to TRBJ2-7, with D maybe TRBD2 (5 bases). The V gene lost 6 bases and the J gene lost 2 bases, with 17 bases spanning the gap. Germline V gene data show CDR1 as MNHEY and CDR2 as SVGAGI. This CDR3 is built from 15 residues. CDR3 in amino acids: CASSRGFMGAYEQYF. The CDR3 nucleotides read TGTGCCAGCAGCCGAGGGTTTATGGGCGCCTACGAGCAGTACTTC.

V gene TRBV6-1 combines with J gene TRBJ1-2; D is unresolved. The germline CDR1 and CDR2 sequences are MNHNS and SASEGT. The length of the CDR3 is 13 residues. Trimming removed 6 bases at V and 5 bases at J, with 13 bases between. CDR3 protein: CASSPNSRYGYTF. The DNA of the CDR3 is TGTGCCAGCAGCCCGAACAGTAGATATGGCTACACCTTC.

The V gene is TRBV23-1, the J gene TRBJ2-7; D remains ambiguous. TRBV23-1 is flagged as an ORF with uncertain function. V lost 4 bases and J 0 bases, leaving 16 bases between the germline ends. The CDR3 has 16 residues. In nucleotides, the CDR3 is TGCGCCAGCAGTCCCATATTAGCCTCCTGCTCCTACGAGCAGTACTTC. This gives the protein CASSPILASCSYEQYF.

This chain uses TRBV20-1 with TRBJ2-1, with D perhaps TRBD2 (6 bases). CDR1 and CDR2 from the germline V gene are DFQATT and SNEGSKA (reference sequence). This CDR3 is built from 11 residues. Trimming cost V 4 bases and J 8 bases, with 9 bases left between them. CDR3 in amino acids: CSATWGDEQFF. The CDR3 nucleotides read TGCAGTGCTACCTGGGGGGATGAGCAGTTCTTC.

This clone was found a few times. CDR3 DNA sequence: TGCGCCAGCAGCCGATCCAGCTCCTATAATTCACCCCTCCACTTT. Translation gives CASSRSSSYNSPLHF. V is TRBV4-3 and J is TRBJ1-6; D is unclear. This CDR3 comprises 15 residues. Germline V gene sequence: CDR1 LGHNA, CDR2 YSLEER. V lost 4 bases, J lost 0 bases, and 7 bases lay in between.

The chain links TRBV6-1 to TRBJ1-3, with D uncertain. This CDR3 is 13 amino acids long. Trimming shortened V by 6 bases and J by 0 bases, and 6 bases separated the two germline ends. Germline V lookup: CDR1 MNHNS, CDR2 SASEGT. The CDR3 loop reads CASRRDSGNTIYF. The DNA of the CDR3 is TGTGCCAGCAGGAGGGACTCTGGAAACACCATATATTTT.

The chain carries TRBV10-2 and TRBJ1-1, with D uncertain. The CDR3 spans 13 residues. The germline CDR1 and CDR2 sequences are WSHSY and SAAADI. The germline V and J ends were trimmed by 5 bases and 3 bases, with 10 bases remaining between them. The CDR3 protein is CASSLSGDTEAFF. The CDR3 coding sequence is TGCGCCAGCAGTCTTTCCGGGGACACTGAAGCTTTCTTT.

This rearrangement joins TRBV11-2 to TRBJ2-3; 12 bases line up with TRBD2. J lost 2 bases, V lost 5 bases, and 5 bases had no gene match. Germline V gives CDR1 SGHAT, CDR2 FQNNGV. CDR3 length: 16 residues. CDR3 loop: CASSTGTSGHTDTQYF. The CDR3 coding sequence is TGTGCCAGCAGCACAGGGACTAGCGGGCACACAGATACGCAGTATTTT.

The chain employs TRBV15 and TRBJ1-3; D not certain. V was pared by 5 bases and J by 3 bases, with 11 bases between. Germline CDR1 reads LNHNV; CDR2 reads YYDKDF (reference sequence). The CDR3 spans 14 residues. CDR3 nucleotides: TGTGCCACCAGCTTTGCGGTTTTTGGAAACACCATATATTTT. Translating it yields CATSFAVFGNTIYF. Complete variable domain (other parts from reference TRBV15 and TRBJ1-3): DAMVIQNPRYQVTQFGKPVTLSCSQTLNHNVMYWYQQKSSQAPKLLFHYYDKDFNNEADTPDNFQSRRPNTSFCFLDIRSPGLGDTAMYLCATSFAVFGNTIYFGEGSWLTVV.

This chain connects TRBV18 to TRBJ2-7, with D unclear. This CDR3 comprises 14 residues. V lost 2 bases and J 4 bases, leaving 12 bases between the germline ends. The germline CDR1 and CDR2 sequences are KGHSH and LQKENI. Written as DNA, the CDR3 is TGTGCCAGCTCACCAGTGGGCCAGAAATACGAGCAGTACTTC. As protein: CASSPVGQKYEQYF.